One sample yielded the 20 T cell receptor beta chains listed below, sequenced in a study of PD-L1 blockade in urothelial cancer. TCRdb's copy holds only in-frame clones and misses some; the assay was immunoSEQ multiplex PCR. The sample shows about 52,000 clones, approximately 80% of them seen only once. Time point reported: pretreatment peripheral blood. Specimen: PBMCs, collected around atezolizumab (anti-PD-L1) treatment. The receptors originated from a man aged 50 or older with urothelial cancer.

The genes are TRBV2 and TRBJ1-1, with 11 positions matching TRBD1. This CDR3 spans 15 amino acids. Germline V gene sequence: CDR1 SNHLY, CDR2 FYNNEI. J gave up 3 bases and V 6 bases, and 6 bases lay outside the gene matches. The CDR3 region has the DNA TGTGCCAGCAGGGGGACAGGGGGAATGTACACTGAAGCTTTCTTT. It is translated as CASRGTGGMYTEAFF.

This clone was seen a single time. CDR3: CASSERRGGRVDTIYF. CDR3 DNA: TGTGCCAGCAGTGAAAGGCGTGGGGGCAGGGTTGACACCATATATTTT. The V gene is TRBV6-1, the J gene TRBJ1-3, with a possible D match to TRBD1 (6 bases). CDR1 is MNHNS and CDR2 is SASEGT in the germline V gene. V gave up 2 bases and J gave up 8 bases, with 19 bases separating them. The CDR3 runs 16 residues.

V and J are TRBV5-4 and TRBJ1-2, with D possibly matching TRBD1 (6 bases). Germline lookup yields CDR1 SGHNT and CDR2 YYREEE (reference sequence). This CDR3 is built from 14 residues. The V end was cut by 0 bases, the J end by 8 bases, with 14 bases between. Written as DNA, the CDR3 is TGTGCCAGCAGCTTGGTACAGGGTGCAGAGGGCTACACCTTC. It specifies CASSLVQGAEGYTF.

This chain joins TRBV5-4 and TRBJ1-1; TRBD1 agrees at 8 bases. The ends lost 3 bases at V and 4 bases at J; junction bases unmatched: 5. Germline-derived CDR1 and CDR2 are SGHNT and YYREEE (reference sequence). The CDR3 runs to 14 residues. In DNA form, the CDR3 reads TGTGCCAGCAGCTGGACAGGGACGAGCACTGAAGCTTTCTTT. As protein: CASSWTGTSTEAFF.

The J gene is TRBJ1-2, the V gene TRBV27; D unresolved. CDR1 is MNHEY, CDR2 SMNVEV, per germline (reference sequence). The CDR3 runs to 16 residues. The V end was cut by 3 bases, the J end by 3 bases, with 17 bases between. CDR3 DNA: TGTGCCAGCAGTTTCACAGACCGAAGCCATTACTATGGCTACACCTTC. It codes for CASSFTDRSHYYGYTF.

The chain has TRBV6-4 and TRBJ2-1, with 9 positions matching TRBD2. The germline V gene encodes CDR1 MRHNA and CDR2 SNTAGT. The CDR3 has 17 amino acids. The V gene end was trimmed by 4 bases and the J gene end by 0 bases; junction bases not matched to a gene: 7. The CDR3 loop reads CASSVLAGPSSYNEQFF. The CDR3 bases are TGTGCCAGCAGTGTACTAGCGGGCCCGAGCTCCTACAATGAGCAGTTCTTC.

The gene calls are TRBV30 and TRBJ2-3; 9 bases are a match to TRBD2. Germline CDR1 and CDR2: GTSNPN and SVGIG (reference sequence). With V trimmed by 7 bases and J by 3 bases, 5 bases remained unmatched. The CDR3 totals 13 residues. The CDR3 sequence: CASSRGGTDTQYF. The CDR3 DNA sequence: TGTGCCTCTTCGCGGGGGGGGACAGATACGCAGTATTTT. Filled out from reference TRBV30 and TRBJ2-3, the complete variable domain reads SQTIHQWPATLVQPVGSPLSLECTVEGTSNPNLYWYRQAAGRGLQLLFYSVGIGQISSEVPQNLSASRPQDRQFILSSKKLLLSDSGFYLCASSRGGTDTQYFGPGTRLTVL.

This chain uses TRBV12-5 with TRBJ2-2, with 7 positions matching TRBD1. There are 15 residues in the CDR3. Germline V gene data show CDR1 as LGHNT and CDR2 as FRNRAP. V shed 6 bases, J shed 5 bases, and the junction held 9 bases outside the gene matches. CDR3 sequence: CASGSYRGRTGELFF. The CDR3 nucleotides read TGTGCTAGTGGCTCCTACAGGGGCCGGACCGGGGAGCTGTTTTTT.

The rearrangement joins TRBV19 to TRBJ1-4; perhaps TRBD1 as D (6 bases). This CDR3 spans 12 amino acids. CDR1 is LNHDA, CDR2 SQIVND, per germline (reference sequence). Between the trimmed V and J ends, which lost 5 bases and 10 bases, there was a span of 11 bases. The CDR3: CASSQGIGKLFF. The CDR3 region has the DNA TGTGCCAGTAGTCAGGGGATTGGAAAACTGTTTTTT.

The chain carries TRBV10-2 and TRBJ1-2; D is possibly TRBD1 (5 bases). CDR1 is WSHSY and CDR2 is SAAADI in the germline V gene. Trimming took 6 bases from V and 2 from J, leaving 16 bases between them. This CDR3 is built from 15 residues. CDR3 sequence: CASRPLDSLNYGYTF. Written as DNA, the CDR3 is TGCGCCAGCAGGCCTCTCGACAGTCTCAACTATGGCTACACCTTC.

The rearrangement uses TRBV18 and TRBJ1-2, with D possibly TRBD1 on 5 matching bases. Trimming took 5 bases from V and 8 from J, leaving 21 bases between them. CDR3 size: 15 residues. The germline CDR1 and CDR2 sequences are KGHSH and LQKENI. Here the CDR3 reads CASSSGARGSGGYTF. Here the CDR3 DNA reads TGTGCCAGCTCATCGGGAGCGCGGGGGAGTGGGGGCTACACCTTC.

The chain employs TRBV7-9 and TRBJ2-5; D unclear. Germline CDR1 SEHNR, CDR2 FQNEAQ (reference sequence). The CDR3 length is 13 residues. Trimming cost V 1 base and J 1 base, with 4 bases left between them. The CDR3 reads CASSLGSQETQYF. CDR3 sequence (DNA): TGTGCCAGCAGCTTAGGGAGCCAAGAGACCCAGTACTTC.

The V gene is TRBV18, the J gene TRBJ2-7, with 9 bases identical to TRBD1. CDR3 length: 15 residues. Germline CDR1 is KGHSH and CDR2 is LQKENI. J lost 0 bases, V lost 2 bases, and 2 bases had no gene match. The CDR3 protein is CASSPGQGSSYEQYF. CDR3 nucleotides: TGTGCCAGCTCACCAGGACAGGGGAGCTCCTACGAGCAGTACTTC.

This clone turned up a few times. The chain employs TRBV7-9 and TRBJ2-1; D is possibly TRBD2 (5 bases). In germline, CDR1 is SEHNR, CDR2 FQNEAQ (reference sequence). The V and J ends lost 5 bases and 3 bases respectively, with 14 bases between them. This CDR3 has 15 amino acids. Here the CDR3 reads CASSPWVAIYNEQFF. CDR3 sequence (DNA): TGTGCCAGCAGCCCATGGGTAGCGATCTACAATGAGCAGTTCTTC.

This chain connects TRBV19 to TRBJ1-5; the D gene is possibly TRBD1 (6 bases). The germline V gene has CDR1 LNHDA and CDR2 SQIVND (reference sequence). Trimming shortened V by 3 bases and J by 6 bases, and 15 bases separated the two germline ends. The CDR3 length is 15 residues. CDR3 loop: CASSIVRGSGQPQHF. The CDR3 region has the DNA TGTGCCAGTAGTATTGTCAGGGGATCGGGTCAGCCCCAGCATTTT.

The chain uses TRBV4-3 and TRBJ1-1, with a tentative D call TRBD1 (6 bases). Germline lookup yields CDR1 LGHNA and CDR2 YSLEER. Trimming cost V 0 bases and J 1 base, with 15 bases left between them. The CDR3 is 17 amino acids. CDR3 sequence (DNA): TGCGCCAGCAGCCAAGATTACGGAGGCAGGGGGAACACTGAAGCTTTCTTT. As protein: CASSQDYGGRGNTEAFF.

The chain employs TRBV7-2 and TRBJ1-2, with 7 bases aligning to TRBD1. Germline assignment: CDR1 SGHTA and CDR2 FQGNSA. There are 15 residues in the CDR3. Trimming removed 6 bases from V and 4 bases from J; junction bases left unmatched: 11. The CDR3 loop reads CASRPRDSMLYGYTF. The CDR3, as DNA: TGTGCCAGCAGGCCCCGGGACAGCATGCTCTATGGCTACACCTTC.

The V gene is TRBV6-5, the J gene TRBJ1-6; tentatively, D is TRBD1 (6 bases). This CDR3 spans 15 amino acids. The V end was cut by 0 bases, the J end by 4 bases, with 7 bases between. The germline gives CDR1 MNHEY, CDR2 SVGAGI. CDR3 nucleotides: TGTGCCAGCAGTTACTCGACAGGATATAATTCACCCCTCCACTTT. This gives the protein CASSYSTGYNSPLHF.

In this sample, this clone turned up once. V and J are TRBV19 and TRBJ2-1; D ambiguous. The length of the CDR3 is 12 residues. Trimming cost V 3 bases and J 3 bases, with 3 bases left between them. Germline values: CDR1 LNHDA, CDR2 SQIVND (reference sequence). The CDR3 protein is CASSIIYNEQFF. The CDR3 DNA follows: TGTGCCAGTAGTATCATCTACAATGAGCAGTTCTTC.

This clone was counted a few times. CDR3 sequence reads: CASSPRLAGGGTGTDTQYF. The CDR3, as DNA: TGTGCCAGCAGCCCGCGACTAGCGGGGGGGGGAACCGGCACAGATACGCAGTATTTT. This chain joins TRBV9 and TRBJ2-3; 14 bases are a match to TRBD2. Trimming cost V 4 bases and J 1 base; bases outside gene matches: 11. The CDR3 length is 19 residues. Germline lookup yields CDR1 SGDLS and CDR2 YYNGEE.